Here is one T cell receptor (beta chain) with its context. What it binds is not known. The sample originates from a study of beta chain features in type 1 diabetes. Turning to the study itself: Patient and healthy donor groups were alike in age, gender and cell yields.

V lost 4 bases to trimming and J lost 2 bases; unmatched junction nucleotides: 11. CDR3 length equals 19 residues. Germline V gene sequence: CDR1 SEHNR, CDR2 FQNEAQ (reference sequence). The sequenced template was cDNA made from the entire isolated RNA. The protocol was immunoSEQ multiplex PCR, while the TCRdb copy is restricted to in-frame clones and leaves out a portion. This table holds under 350,000 clones, approximately 15% found once. Only one heparinised blood draw was taken per donor, and its volume averaged around 120 mL. The authors sorted CD4+ naive, central memory, regulatory and stem cell-like memory cells via CD45RO/CCR7/CD25/CD127/CD95/CD27. Overall study results and limits: Type 1 diabetes patients had TCRB CDR3s that were shorter (moderately but significantly so) in all four CD4+ subsets. It was possible that PCR favored shorter templates, equally so in patients and controls.

The sample was naive CD4+ T cells from blood. The chain joins TRBV7-9 to TRBJ2-7; 16 bases map to TRBD2. The source is a man younger than 45 with type 1 diabetes. CDR3 nucleotide sequence: TGTGCCAGCAGCTCCTCTGCCGGGACTAGCGGGAGGGTTACCTACGAGCAGTACTTC. Translated, it gives CASSSSAGTSGRVTYEQYF.